The 8 T cell receptor beta chains in this list originate from one sample, sequenced in a study of long-term antiretroviral therapy in people with HIV. Survey-level immunoSEQ v3.0 assays were run. Profiled with immunoSEQ multiplex PCR; TCRdb holds only in-frame clones, not every one. Among 20,000 to 30,000 clones listed, around 81% were seen once. The sequences come from unsorted PBMCs, collected at the start of antiretroviral therapy, before treatment. These receptors originate from a woman between 18 and 29 years old with HIV.

The gene calls are TRBV7-9 and TRBJ1-1; D not certain. V was pared by 1 base and J by 5 bases, with 14 bases between. The CDR3 runs to 15 residues. Germline CDR1 is SEHNR and CDR2 is FQNEAQ (reference sequence). Here the CDR3 reads CASSLVSGFSTEAFF. The CDR3 DNA reads as TGTGCCAGCAGCTTAGTGTCCGGTTTTAGTACTGAAGCTTTCTTT.

The gene calls are TRBV2 and TRBJ2-3; D may be TRBD1 (5 bases). CDR1 and CDR2 (germline): SNHLY, FYNNEI. This CDR3 has 15 residues. The V end lost 1 base, the J end lost 4 bases, and 12 bases lay between the germline ends. CDR3 nucleotide sequence: TGTGCCAGCAGTGAAGGCTGGGGCGAGGCAGATACGCAGTATTTT. Protein product: CASSEGWGEADTQYF.

This clone was recorded once. The rearrangement joins TRBV7-2 to TRBJ2-3; D ambiguous. The CDR3 length is 13 residues. CDR1 and CDR2 (germline): SGHTA, FQGNSA. V was cut by 2 bases and J by 2 bases, with 5 bases left in between. The CDR3, as DNA: TGTGCCAGCAGCTTATCAATCACAGATACGCAGTATTTT. Translating gives CASSLSITDTQYF.

The rearrangement uses TRBV6-4 and TRBJ1-2; possibly TRBD1 for D (6 bases). Per the germline V gene, CDR1 is MRHNA and CDR2 is SNTAGT. The ends were cut back, 6 bases at V and 8 bases at J, with 10 bases in the middle. The CDR3 has 11 residues. CDR3 region: CASRDRSGYTF. CDR3 nucleotides: TGTGCCAGCAGAGACAGGTCGGGCTACACCTTC.

V usage is TRBV28 and J usage is TRBJ2-5; TRBD1 is a possible D gene (6 bases). This CDR3 has 12 residues. Germline loops: CDR1 MDHEN, CDR2 SYDVKM. Trimming pared 2 bases from V and 13 bases from J, leaving 14 bases between. CDR3 nucleotide sequence: TGTGCCAGCAGTTTAAACACAGGGACACCGTACTTC. Protein sequence: CASSLNTGTPYF.

Only a few counts were recorded for this clone. The rearrangement links TRBV27 to TRBJ1-4; 9 bases map to TRBD1. The CDR3 loop spans 18 amino acids. The V gene's germline CDR1 is MNHEY and CDR2 SMNVEV (reference sequence). The V segment lost 5 bases and the J segment 8 bases; nucleotides outside the gene matches: 18. Written as DNA, the CDR3 is TGTGCCAGCAGTAGAAGGACAGGGGTTTCGTATGTGAAGGAAAAACTGTTTTTT. Residues: CASSRRTGVSYVKEKLFF.

The gene calls are TRBV7-2 and TRBJ2-6; unclear D gene. The CDR3 totals 16 residues. From germline, CDR1 is SGHTA and CDR2 FQGNSA. The V gene lost 1 base and the J gene lost 2 bases, with 9 bases spanning the gap. Written as DNA, the CDR3 is TGTGCCAGCAGCTTAGGTTTAGGGCCTGGGGCCAACGTCCTGACTTTC. This translates into CASSLGLGPGANVLTF.

In nucleotides, the CDR3 is TGCGCCAGCAGTCTCTCTGGGGGTCTGAACGCTTTCTTT. It specifies CASSLSGGLNAFF. This chain connects TRBV5-1 to TRBJ1-1; D possibly corresponds to TRBD1 (5 bases). Germline values: CDR1 SGHRS, CDR2 YFSETQ. V lost 5 bases to trimming and J lost 11 bases, with 19 bases between them. The CDR3 spans 13 residues.